Detailed here is one TCR beta chain. The germline gives CDR1 SGHTA, CDR2 FQGTGA. J lost 1 base, V lost 5 bases, and 7 bases had no gene match. CDR3 length: 16 amino acids. This sample stems from a study of blood T cell repertoires in COVID-19. Overall study context: The United States, Italy and Spain supplied acute and convalescent COVID-19 samples. PBMCs, B-cell-depleted T cells, or T cells were the source of the cDNA or gDNA that made up the material.

Assay: immunoSEQ multiplex PCR; the TCRdb copy retains only in-frame clones and omits some. The profile shows 60,000 to 80,000 clones, roughly 92% of them singletons. The chain couples TRBV7-3 to TRBJ2-4; 8 bases match TRBD1. This receptor was identified in a human donor in a cohort sampled during active COVID-19. Sequencing was carried out using peripheral blood. Here the CDR3 DNA reads TGTGCCAGCAGCCCGACAGGGGCGGTGGCCAAAAACATTCAGTACTTC. This sequence encodes CASSPTGAVAKNIQYF.